This is a list of T cell receptor beta chains from one sample in a study of cytomegalovirus exposure and HLA in healthy donors. TCRdb's table, derived via immunoSEQ multiplex PCR, lists solely in-frame clones and lacks some. The sample includes about 160,000 clones, over 60% seen only once; the top ten take around 2.8%. The source material was PBMCs. These receptors were collected from a young woman in good health and CMV-seronegative. Each CDR3 is given with its conserved first and last residue. Each record gives: J gene, CDR3 length, V gene, D gene, clone size, CDR3 protein, CDR3 DNA. D genes are given only for firm matches. Size is stated for part of the rows, as once, few or many counts, or as a class when the clone is expanded.

TRBJ2-7,15,TRBV9,-,few,CASSVAGGSSYEQYF,TGTGCCAGCAGCGTAGCTGGGGGGAGTTCCTACGAGCAGTACTTC
TRBJ2-6,17,TRBV5-6,TRBD2,-,CASSLRSGRAGANVLTF,TGTGCCAGCAGCTTGCGTAGCGGGAGGGCTGGGGCCAACGTCCTGACTTTC
TRBJ2-3,13,TRBV29-1,TRBD1,-,CSVEQGGTDTQYF,TGCAGCGTGGAACAGGGGGGTACAGATACGCAGTATTTT
TRBJ1-6,13,TRBV28,-,-,CASRRLGNSPLHF,TGTGCCAGCCGGAGGTTAGGGAATTCACCCCTCCACTTT
TRBJ2-7,15,TRBV6-5,-,-,CASREGRRGFNEQYF,TGTGCCAGCAGAGAGGGGCGAAGGGGGTTCAACGAGCAGTACTTC
TRBJ1-1,11,TRBV30,-,-,CAWGGAVEAFF,TGTGCCTGGGGAGGTGCGGTTGAAGCTTTCTTT
TRBJ2-7,15,TRBV6-5,-,-,CASSYSRTETYEQYF,TGTGCCAGCAGTTATTCCCGGACAGAAACCTACGAGCAGTACTTC
TRBJ2-1,17,TRBV7-9,TRBD2,once,CASSSSGGSGGYNEQFF,TGTGCCAGCAGCTCGTCCGGGGGTAGCGGGGGTTACAATGAGCAGTTCTTC
TRBJ2-7,16,TRBV5-1,TRBD1,-,CASSLGQGAKSWEQYF,TGCGCCAGCAGCTTGGGACAGGGGGCGAAATCCTGGGAGCAGTACTTC
TRBJ1-5,15,TRBV18,TRBD1,once,CASSVGTGLGQPQHF,TGTGCCAGCTCGGTGGGGACAGGGTTGGGTCAGCCCCAGCATTTT
TRBJ2-3,15,TRBV4-3,TRBD1,-,CASSTGTANTDTQYF,TGCGCCAGCAGCACCGGGACAGCAAACACAGATACGCAGTATTTT
TRBJ2-7,13,TRBV19,TRBD2,-,CARKGSGNYEQYF,TGTGCCAGAAAGGGGAGCGGGAACTACGAGCAGTACTTC
TRBJ2-7,19,TRBV28,TRBD1,-,CASSSPRYWGGQGAYEQYF,TGTGCCAGCAGTTCACCGAGATACTGGGGGGGACAGGGGGCCTACGAGCAGTACTTC
TRBJ1-5,16,TRBV11-3,TRBD1,-,CASSLDFDRANDPQHF,TGTGCCAGCAGCTTAGACTTTGACAGGGCTAATGATCCCCAGCATTTT
TRBJ2-3,11,TRBV7-2,-,-,CASSLPGTQYF,TGTGCCAGCAGCTTGCCGGGGACGCAGTATTTT
TRBJ1-4,15,TRBV5-1,-,-,CASSLRARENEKLFF,TGCGCCAGCAGCTTGAGGGCCAGGGAAAATGAAAAACTGTTTTTT
TRBJ2-7,15,TRBV9,TRBD1,-,CASSPGGQGGYEQYF,TGTGCCAGCAGCCCAGGGGGCCAGGGAGGCTACGAGCAGTACTTC